The 5 T cell receptor beta chains presented below share a single source sample, sequenced in a study of OX40 agonist ivuxolimab in advanced cancers. The table came from immunoSEQ multiplex PCR; TCRdb's copy has only in-frame clones and leaves some out. Among roughly 70,000 clones listed, about 91% were seen once. This specimen was CD4+ or CD8+ T cells sorted from blood, taken in a trial of the OX40 agonist ivuxolimab. The receptors were sampled from an adult with an advanced solid tumor such as melanoma, head and neck, liver or kidney cancer.

The chain carries TRBV30 and TRBJ2-3, with a possible D match to TRBD2 (5 bases). This CDR3 comprises 15 residues. V gave up 2 bases and J gave up 6 bases, with 18 bases separating them. CDR1 is GTSNPN, CDR2 SVGIG, per germline (reference sequence). The CDR3 DNA sequence: TGTGCCTGGAGTCAGGACTCGAACAATTTTGATACGCAGTATTTT. As protein: CAWSQDSNNFDTQYF.

The rearrangement joins TRBV5-1 to TRBJ1-4; 7 bases map to TRBD1. Germline V CDR1 and CDR2: SGHRS, YFSETQ. V shed 4 bases and J 11 bases; nucleotides not matched to a gene: 23. This CDR3 has 18 amino acids. CDR3 region: CASSPRSRGQYEVGKLFF. Written as DNA, the CDR3 is TGCGCCAGCAGCCCCCGGTCCCGGGGACAGTATGAAGTTGGGAAACTGTTTTTT.

V gene TRBV7-8 combines with J gene TRBJ2-1, with 7 bases aligning to TRBD2. There are 14 residues in the CDR3. J lost 4 bases, V lost 5 bases, and 5 bases had no gene match. CDR1 and CDR2 from the germline V gene are SGHVS and FQNEAQ. The CDR3 DNA sequence: TGTGCCAGCAGCCGACTAGCCCCTTACAATGAGCAGTTCTTC. Protein: CASSRLAPYNEQFF.

The chain links TRBV11-1 to TRBJ2-3; 7 bases map to TRBD2. The CDR3 is 16 residues long. V shed 7 bases and J 2 bases; nucleotides not matched to a gene: 12. In germline, CDR1 is SGHAT, CDR2 FQDESV (reference sequence). For the CDR3, the DNA is TGTGCCAGCACTCTAGCGGTGCTCGGGCACACAGATACGCAGTATTTT. Its translation is CASTLAVLGHTDTQYF.

This clone was seen a few times. The chain carries TRBV19 and TRBJ2-2; possible D gene TRBD1, 5 bases. From germline, CDR1 is LNHDA and CDR2 SQIVND (reference sequence). Trimming pared 1 base from V and 7 bases from J, leaving 7 bases between. CDR3 size: 13 residues. CDR3 in DNA: TGTGCCAGTAGTATAGGACAGAACGGGGAGCTGTTTTTT. Translating gives CASSIGQNGELFF.